Presented here are 22 T cell receptor beta chains from one specimen sequenced in a study of control samples from healthy donors and cancer patients. Some clones are missing from TCRdb's copy, which holds only in-frame ones; the method was immunoSEQ multiplex PCR. The top ten clones hold around 8.2% of a sample with about 140,000 clones, approximately 90% of them seen once. The sequenced sample consisted of blood. Source of these receptors: a woman under 40 in good health.

The gene calls are TRBV12-3 or TRBV12-4 and TRBJ1-4; D is uncertain. The V end lost 7 bases, the J end lost 8 bases, and 8 bases lay between the germline ends. The CDR3 has 11 amino acids. CDR3 protein: CASTVEEKLFF. In DNA form, the CDR3 reads TGTGCCAGCACCGTAGAAGAAAAACTGTTTTTT.

The V gene is TRBV6-1, the J gene TRBJ1-6; perhaps TRBD1 as D (6 bases). The V end lost 1 base, the J end lost 14 bases, and 12 bases lay between the germline ends. The CDR3 runs 13 residues. Per germline, CDR1 MNHNS and CDR2 SASEGT. Here the CDR3 DNA reads TGTGCCAGCAGTGAAGTGGCCAGGGGAACCCTCCACTTT. It encodes CASSEVARGTLHF.

V gene TRBV3-1 (or the pseudogene TRBV3-2) combines with J gene TRBJ2-1; no definite D call. The CDR3 runs to 15 residues. V lost 3 bases and J 2 bases, leaving 11 bases between the germline ends. In germline, CDR1 is LGHDT, CDR2 YNNKEL (reference sequence). CDR3 coding DNA: TGTGCCAGCAGCCAGAGTCGGTCCACCTACAATGAGCAGTTCTTC. Translating gives CASSQSRSTYNEQFF.

This clone turned up a few times. The CDR3 sequence is CASSPSGNRNEQFF. CDR3 DNA: TGTGCCAGCTCTCCTAGCGGGAATCGGAATGAGCAGTTCTTC. The V call is TRBV27, the J call TRBJ2-1; 9 bases are shared with TRBD2. The CDR3 length is 14 residues. Germline V gene data show CDR1 as MNHEY and CDR2 as SMNVEV (reference sequence). With 8 bases clipped from V and 7 bases from J, the junction kept 9 bases outside the gene matches.

The chain links TRBV10-3 to TRBJ1-1, with D possibly matching TRBD1 (6 bases). The V end was cut by 2 bases, the J end by 5 bases, with 12 bases between. CDR1 is ENHRY, CDR2 SYGVKD, per germline. There are 14 residues in the CDR3. CDR3: CAISETGAETEAFF. The CDR3 bases are TGTGCCATCAGTGAGACGGGGGCAGAAACTGAAGCTTTCTTT.

The chain employs TRBV29-1 and TRBJ2-3; 7 nucleotides agree with TRBD2. Trimming at V came to 1 base and at J to 2 bases, leaving 3 bases not matched to a gene. This CDR3 is 14 amino acids long. The V gene's germline CDR1 is SQVTM and CDR2 ANQGSEA. As DNA, the CDR3 is TGCAGCGTTGAAGGACTAGCTTCCACAGATACGCAGTATTTT. Residues: CSVEGLASTDTQYF.

With respect to this clone: Other DNA sequences of this sample code for an identical CDR3. Here the CDR3 DNA reads TGTGCCAGCAGTTACTCGAACACCGGGGAGCTGTTTTTT. This codes for CASSYSNTGELFF. The chain employs TRBV6-6 and TRBJ2-2, with no clear D. This CDR3 contains 13 residues. V was shortened by 0 bases and J by 1 base, with 0 bases between the two germline ends. The germline gives CDR1 MNHNY, CDR2 SVGAGI (reference sequence).

This clone was recorded a few times. This chain joins TRBV4-2 and TRBJ2-7, with D maybe TRBD2 (6 bases). Between the trimmed V and J ends, which lost 0 bases and 1 base, there was a span of 10 bases. CDR3 length: 15 amino acids. Looked up from germline, CDR1 is LGHNA and CDR2 is YNFKEQ. CDR3 bases: TGTGCCAGCAGCCAAGAGCGGGATGGATCCTACGAGCAGTACTTC. Protein: CASSQERDGSYEQYF.

The chain carries TRBV29-1 and TRBJ2-7; D is possibly TRBD1 or TRBD2 (5 bases each). Germline-derived CDR1 and CDR2 are SQVTM and ANQGSEA. The CDR3 has 14 residues. Trimming removed 5 bases at V and 0 bases at J, with 14 bases between. CDR3 DNA: TGCAGCGTTACCGGGACCCCCAGCTCCTACGAGCAGTACTTC. The encoded protein is CSVTGTPSSYEQYF.

The chain employs TRBV12-3 or TRBV12-4 and TRBJ1-1; no firm D call. V was trimmed by 5 bases and J by 5 bases, leaving 12 bases between them. The CDR3 extends over 13 amino acids. Here the CDR3 reads CASSVRGRTEAFF. The CDR3, as DNA: TGTGCCAGCAGTGTCAGAGGGAGGACTGAAGCTTTCTTT.

The chain carries TRBV14 and TRBJ1-2; D unclear. Germline V gives CDR1 SGHDN, CDR2 FVKESK. V was clipped by 4 bases and J by 4 bases, with 7 bases between them. The CDR3 has 12 residues. The CDR3 sequence is CASSLGGYGYTF. The DNA of the CDR3 is TGTGCCAGCAGCCTGGGTGGCTATGGCTACACCTTC.

V is TRBV29-1 and J is TRBJ1-1; D is unclear. Per germline, CDR1 SQVTM and CDR2 ANQGSEA. The CDR3 loop spans 11 amino acids. Trimming stripped 3 bases from V and 6 bases from J, with 8 bases between. CDR3 nucleotides: TGCAGCGTTGAGAGTGGATCTGAAGCTTTCTTT. Its protein product is CSVESGSEAFF. The complete variable domain, with remaining parts taken from reference TRBV29-1 and TRBJ1-1, reads SAVISQKPSRDICQRGTSLTIQCQVDSQVTMMFWYRQQPGQSLTLIATANQGSEATYESGFVIDKFPISRPNLTFSTLTVSNMSPEDSSIYLCSVESGSEAFFGQGTRLTVV.

This clone showed up just a few times. This chain links TRBV5-1 with TRBJ2-1; D might be TRBD1 (5 bases). V shed 2 bases and J shed 7 bases, with 13 bases lying between them. This CDR3 is built from 14 residues. Germline V gene lookup returns CDR1 SGHRS and CDR2 YFSETQ. The DNA of the CDR3 is TGCGCCAGCAGCTTTTTCCAGGGTGCGAATGAGCAGTTCTTC. Protein: CASSFFQGANEQFF.

This clone was recorded once. V and J are TRBV6-5 and TRBJ2-3; 8 bases are shared with TRBD2. Germline V lookup: CDR1 MNHEY, CDR2 SVGAGI. Germline trimming cut 6 bases from V and 4 bases from J; bases unmatched to any gene: 6. This CDR3 is built from 14 residues. The chain's CDR3 is CASSLLAEADTQYF. DNA of the CDR3: TGTGCCAGCAGCCTACTAGCGGAAGCAGATACGCAGTATTTT.

This chain links TRBV30 with TRBJ1-1; no clear D gene. Germline V CDR1 and CDR2: GTSNPN, SVGIG (reference sequence). This CDR3 is 15 amino acids long. V was clipped by 0 bases and J by 0 bases, with 11 bases between them. The CDR3 DNA reads as TGTGCCTGGAGTGTTGGTCTCGCATTGAACACTGAAGCTTTCTTT. It is translated as CAWSVGLALNTEAFF.

The rearrangement uses TRBV4-2 and TRBJ2-2; tentatively, D is TRBD1 or TRBD2 (5 bases each). The CDR3 spans 18 residues. The germline CDR1 and CDR2 sequences are LGHNA and YNFKEQ. V lost 1 base to trimming and J lost 5 bases, with 20 bases between them. Here the CDR3 DNA reads TGTGCCAGCAGCCAAGCTCTCCGGGGCCGTCTTCGGACCGGGGAGCTGTTTTTT. Amino acid sequence: CASSQALRGRLRTGELFF.

The chain carries TRBV6-5 and TRBJ1-6; D remains ambiguous. This CDR3 has 15 residues. The germline CDR1 and CDR2 sequences are MNHEY and SVGAGI. V lost 5 bases to trimming and J lost 2 bases, with 10 bases between them. The CDR3 region has the DNA TGTGCCAGCAGTCCGACCGGGACCTATAATTCACCCCTCCACTTT. As protein: CASSPTGTYNSPLHF.

The table lists this clone with a count of one. The chain recombines TRBV19 with TRBJ1-2, with D perhaps TRBD1 (6 bases). CDR3 length: 12 amino acids. CDR1 is LNHDA and CDR2 is SQIVND in the germline V gene (reference sequence). Trimming stripped 11 bases from V and 7 bases from J, with 17 bases between. The CDR3 region has the DNA TGTGCCGCGTCTGGGGGGCGTGGTGGCTACACCTTC. Encoded protein: CAASGGRGGYTF.

This chain connects TRBV29-1 to TRBJ2-7, with 9 bases aligning to TRBD1. The germline V gene encodes CDR1 SQVTM and CDR2 ANQGSEA. The CDR3 is made up of 15 amino acids. The J segment lost 6 bases and the V segment lost 1 base, leaving 10 bases of the junction unmatched. CDR3 nucleotide sequence: TGCAGCGTTGAAGCATGGGGACAGGGAGGGTCCGAGCAGTACTTC. Its protein product is CSVEAWGQGGSEQYF.

The chain uses TRBV5-1 and TRBJ2-2, with no clear D. Trimming removed 0 bases from V and 9 bases from J, with 18 bases in between. Germline-derived CDR1 and CDR2 are SGHRS and YFSETQ. The length of the CDR3 is 16 residues. The CDR3 DNA is TGCGCCAGCAGCTTGGAAGGCAGCCGCCCAAATAGGGAGCTGTTTTTT. Protein: CASSLEGSRPNRELFF.

The chain has TRBV10-2 and TRBJ2-3; 10 bases match TRBD2. This CDR3 contains 16 residues. V lost 2 bases to trimming and J lost 6 bases; unmatched junction nucleotides: 8. Germline V gene sequence: CDR1 WSHSY, CDR2 SAAADI. In DNA form, the CDR3 reads TGCGCCAGCAGTGAGGTTCCTAGCGGGAGTGTTGATACGCAGTATTTT. Its protein is CASSEVPSGSVDTQYF.

This clone showed up just once. The chain links TRBV5-5 to TRBJ2-6; 9 nucleotides match TRBD1. Trimming at V came to 3 bases and at J to 6 bases, leaving 4 bases not matched to a gene. The CDR3 loop spans 15 amino acids. Germline-derived CDR1 and CDR2 are SGHKS and YYEKEE (reference sequence). The CDR3 coding sequence is TGTGCCAGCAGCTCTACAGGGGGCTCGGCCAACGTCCTGACTTTC. Protein sequence: CASSSTGGSANVLTF.